Listed below are T cell receptor beta chains from one sample, sequenced in a study of OX40 agonist ivuxolimab in advanced cancers. The assay was immunoSEQ multiplex PCR, and TCRdb's table has in-frame clones only and misses some. There are roughly 34,000 clones in the sample; more than 70% occur only once, and around a quarter lies in the top ten. Sequencing used CD4+ or CD8+ T cells sorted from blood, obtained in a trial of the OX40 agonist ivuxolimab. The receptors were sampled from an adult with an advanced solid tumor such as melanoma, head and neck, liver or kidney cancer. Both conserved end residues are part of each CDR3. A D gene is named only where the DNA matches it firmly. Size tells how often a clone was seen (once, few, many) or the class of an expanded clone, and some rows leave it out.

J: TRBJ2-1
size: .
length: 14
V: TRBV19
D: .
DNA: TGTGCCAGTAGTCCGGGACTGCCCCACAATGAGCAGTTCTTC
CDR3: CASSPGLPHNEQFF

J: TRBJ2-7
size: .
length: 14
V: TRBV18
D: TRBD1
DNA: TGTGCCAGCTCACCGGGACAGGGTGACTACGAGCAGTACTTC
CDR3: CASSPGQGDYEQYF

J: TRBJ1-6
size: .
length: 15
V: TRBV27
D: .
DNA: TGTGCCAGCAGGGGTAGGCCCTCGGAGAATTCACCCCTCCACTTT
CDR3: CASRGRPSENSPLHF

J: TRBJ2-1
size: once
length: 12
V: TRBV27
D: .
DNA: TGTGCCAGCAGTTTGAATCAGGGACCGCAGTTCTTC
CDR3: CASSLNQGPQFF

J: TRBJ1-2
size: .
length: 13
V: TRBV27
D: .
DNA: TGTGCCAGCAGTTCCCCTACAGGGTTGGGCTACACCTTC
CDR3: CASSSPTGLGYTF

J: TRBJ1-1
size: once
length: 15
V: TRBV2
D: .
DNA: TGTGCCAGCTTCAAGGGCGACGGAAAGAACACTGAAGCTTTCTTT
CDR3: CASFKGDGKNTEAFF

J: TRBJ1-2
size: .
length: 14
V: TRBV6-5
D: .
DNA: TGTGCCAGCAGTTACTCGGGCGGAAACTATGGCTACACCTTC
CDR3: CASSYSGGNYGYTF

J: TRBJ1-1
size: .
length: 13
V: TRBV29-1
D: .
DNA: TGCAGCGTTGAAGGGACAGCAAACACTGAAGCTTTCTTT
CDR3: CSVEGTANTEAFF

J: TRBJ1-2
size: .
length: 12
V: TRBV30
D: .
DNA: TGTGCCTGGAGTTTAACAGGGAATGGCTACACCTTC
CDR3: CAWSLTGNGYTF

J: TRBJ2-5
size: .
length: 15
V: TRBV5-1
D: .
DNA: TGCGCCAGCAGCTTGGGAACAGGGAACCAAGAGACCCAGTACTTC
CDR3: CASSLGTGNQETQYF

J: TRBJ1-2
size: .
length: 14
V: TRBV5-1
D: .
DNA: TGCGCCAGCAGCTTACAGGGTATAATGTTCGGCTACACCTTC
CDR3: CASSLQGIMFGYTF

J: TRBJ1-6
size: .
length: 19
V: TRBV18
D: .
DNA: TGTGCCAGCTCACCATATTCAAGGGGGATGAGCTCCTATAATTCACCCCTCCACTTT
CDR3: CASSPYSRGMSSYNSPLHF

J: TRBJ2-3
size: .
length: 15
V: TRBV14
D: .
DNA: TGTGCCAGCAGCAAAGGATATGCAGGCTCAGATACGCAGTATTTT
CDR3: CASSKGYAGSDTQYF

J: TRBJ2-7
size: once
length: 11
V: TRBV30
D: .
DNA: TGTGCCTGGTCGTCTCCCTACGAGCAGTACTTC
CDR3: CAWSSPYEQYF

J: TRBJ2-6
size: .
length: 16
V: TRBV5-1
D: TRBD1
DNA: TGCGCCAGCAGCTCGGCAGGGGGCTCTGGGGCCAACGTCCTGACTTTC
CDR3: CASSSAGGSGANVLTF

J: TRBJ1-1
size: once
length: 15
V: TRBV5-1
D: TRBD1
DNA: TGCGCCAGCAGAGGGACAGCATTTTCGAACACTGAAGCTTTCTTT
CDR3: CASRGTAFSNTEAFF

J: TRBJ1-5
size: .
length: 13
V: TRBV10-2
D: TRBD1
DNA: TGCGCCAGCCAAAGACAGGGTGGTCAGCCCCAGCATTTT
CDR3: CASQRQGGQPQHF

J: TRBJ1-1
size: .
length: 12
V: TRBV7-3
D: .
DNA: TGTGCCAGCAGCCAAGGGAACACTGAAGCTTTCTTT
CDR3: CASSQGNTEAFF

J: TRBJ1-3
size: .
length: 14
V: TRBV6-6
D: .
DNA: TGTGCCAGCAGTTATCAGAGCTCTGGAAACACCATATATTTT
CDR3: CASSYQSSGNTIYF

J: TRBJ1-1
size: few
length: 11
V: TRBV30
D: .
DNA: TGTGCCTGGAGTGTAATTCGTGAAGCTTTCTTT
CDR3: CAWSVIREAFF

J: TRBJ2-1
size: .
length: 13
V: TRBV30
D: .
DNA: TGTGCCTGTTCCCGGGACTCCTACAATGAGCAGTTCTTC
CDR3: CACSRDSYNEQFF

J: TRBJ2-1
size: .
length: 22
V: TRBV28
D: TRBD2
DNA: TGTGCCAGCAGTTTATGGTCTCGAGTAGGACTAGCGGGGTTTCCCCTAAACAATGAGCAGTTCTTC
CDR3: CASSLWSRVGLAGFPLNNEQFF

J: TRBJ2-7
size: .
length: 14
V: TRBV21-1
D: .
DNA: TGTGCCAGCATCCAAGACAGGGGCAAGTACGAGCAGTACTTC
CDR3: CASIQDRGKYEQYF

J: TRBJ1-2
size: once
length: 14
V: TRBV6-5
D: .
DNA: TGTGCCAGCAGGAGGCCGTCGGGGGACTATGGCTACACCTTC
CDR3: CASRRPSGDYGYTF

J: TRBJ1-3
size: few
length: 13
V: TRBV30
D: .
DNA: TGTGCCTGGTCCCGGGATGTGGGAAACACCATATATTTT
CDR3: CAWSRDVGNTIYF